The rows below give T cell receptor beta chains drawn from one sample of a study of blood T cell repertoires in COVID-19. Libraries were prepared by immunoSEQ multiplex PCR; TCRdb keeps only in-frame clonotypes and omits some of them. The profile shows roughly 250,000 clones, approximately 88% of them singletons. Sequenced input: PBMCs or T cells enriched from blood (not recorded which). All receptors derive from a young woman with acute COVID-19. Both conserved end residues are trimmed from each CDR3. The order of the fields is clone size, J gene, V gene, CDR3 protein. Some rows have no size entry. The others give once, few or many, or a class for an expanded clone.

size: .; J: TRBJ2-3; V: TRBV3-1/TRBV3-2; CDR3: ASSQARWGGGAWGDTQY
size: .; J: TRBJ2-1; V: TRBV20-1; CDR3: SASQQGAYNEQF
size: .; J: TRBJ2-7; V: TRBV27; CDR3: ASRDRGREQY
size: .; J: TRBJ1-6; V: TRBV2; CDR3: ASGGYNSPLH
size: once; J: TRBJ2-3; V: TRBV6-5; CDR3: ASPRDRNTDTQY
size: once; J: TRBJ1-1; V: TRBV24-1; CDR3: ANHPGTGNTEAF
size: .; J: TRBJ2-7; V: TRBV6-5; CDR3: ASSRDTNYEQY
size: .; J: TRBJ1-6; V: TRBV18; CDR3: ASSVDRDWWSYNSPLH
size: few; J: TRBJ1-1; V: TRBV21-1; CDR3: ASSAPLAGGTEAF
size: .; J: TRBJ2-7; V: TRBV7-2; CDR3: ASSLGTAYEQY
size: .; J: TRBJ2-1; V: TRBV27; CDR3: ASRRGPSSYNEQF
size: .; J: TRBJ1-2; V: TRBV6-5; CDR3: ASSYSMAGGYGYT
size: .; J: TRBJ1-5; V: TRBV2; CDR3: ASTGRGLIEPTDQPQH
size: .; J: TRBJ2-2; V: TRBV27; CDR3: ASSFGQYTGELF
size: .; J: TRBJ2-5; V: TRBV11-3; CDR3: ASSPISGETQY
size: .; J: TRBJ2-2; V: TRBV5-1; CDR3: ASSLAPTSGGNTGELF
size: .; J: TRBJ2-7; V: TRBV2; CDR3: ASRPRLITYEQY
size: .; J: TRBJ1-1; V: TRBV7-8; CDR3: ASSLGTANTEAF
size: .; J: TRBJ2-6; V: TRBV30; CDR3: AGTGGRSGANVLT
size: .; J: TRBJ1-5; V: TRBV19; CDR3: ASSRTGEQPQH
size: .; J: TRBJ1-3; V: TRBV20-1; CDR3: SASGQGFSSGNTIY
size: once; J: TRBJ2-1; V: TRBV15; CDR3: ATGDRGRVNEQF
size: .; J: TRBJ2-2; V: TRBV5-8; CDR3: ASSFLAVNTGELF
size: .; J: TRBJ1-5; V: TRBV6-6; CDR3: ASREGDQPQH
size: .; J: TRBJ1-6; V: TRBV18; CDR3: ASSPPSGSGSPLH
size: .; J: TRBJ1-1; V: TRBV14; CDR3: ASTNTLMNTEAF
size: .; J: TRBJ1-6; V: TRBV10-1; CDR3: ASQTSAGSYNSPLH
size: .; J: TRBJ1-1; V: TRBV2; CDR3: ASSAGTGGTEAF
size: .; J: TRBJ2-7; V: TRBV25-1; CDR3: ASSEGRTGNEQY
size: .; J: TRBJ2-1; V: TRBV18; CDR3: ASSPNVLTSGGWNEQF
size: .; J: TRBJ1-5; V: TRBV6-6; CDR3: ARRQVLNQPQH
size: .; J: TRBJ1-1; V: TRBV18; CDR3: ASSPPSGGGTEAF
size: .; J: TRBJ2-1; V: TRBV2; CDR3: ASNRGTSGDNEQF
size: .; J: TRBJ1-6; V: TRBV28; CDR3: ASTLSSSYNSPLH
size: .; J: TRBJ2-5; V: TRBV4-1; CDR3: ASSQEWTGGDETQY
size: .; J: TRBJ2-6; V: TRBV13; CDR3: ASSRMGGSGANVLT